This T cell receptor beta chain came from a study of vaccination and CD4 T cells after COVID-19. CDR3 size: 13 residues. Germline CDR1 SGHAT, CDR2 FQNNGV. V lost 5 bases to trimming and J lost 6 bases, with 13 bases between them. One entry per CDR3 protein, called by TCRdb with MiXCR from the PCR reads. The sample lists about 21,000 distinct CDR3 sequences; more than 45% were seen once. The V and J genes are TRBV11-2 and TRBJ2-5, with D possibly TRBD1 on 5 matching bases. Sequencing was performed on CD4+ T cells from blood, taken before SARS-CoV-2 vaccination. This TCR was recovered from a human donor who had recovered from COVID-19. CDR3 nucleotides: TGTGCCAGCAGCGCAGGGCGCTATCAGACCCAGTACTTC. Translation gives CASSAGRYQTQYF.